A selection of T cell receptor beta chains follows, all from one sample in a study of blood T cell repertoires in COVID-19. Produced via immunoSEQ multiplex PCR; TCRdb's table is partial and in-frame only. The sample includes 250,000 or so clones, 80% to 90% of them seen just once. What was sequenced was PBMCs or T cells enriched from blood (not recorded which). These receptors all come from a woman aged 25 to 45 who had been exposed to COVID-19. The CDR3 runs from the conserved cysteine through the conserved F or W. Fields, in order: J gene, clone size, V gene, D gene, CDR3 DNA, CDR3 protein. D genes are given only for firm matches. Clone size is given for some rows only: seen once, a few or many times, or a class if the clone is expanded.

j_gene: TRBJ2-2; abundance: once; v_gene: TRBV9; d_gene: TRBD2; CDR3nt: TGTGCCAGCAGCGTAGTTTCTAGCGGGAACACCGGGGAGCTGTTTTTT; CDR3aa: CASSVVSSGNTGELFF
j_gene: TRBJ2-3; abundance: -; v_gene: TRBV30; d_gene: -; CDR3nt: TGTGCCTGGGATCGGGACTCAGGAGATACGCAGTATTTT; CDR3aa: CAWDRDSGDTQYF
j_gene: TRBJ1-2; abundance: -; v_gene: TRBV27; d_gene: -; CDR3nt: TGTGCCAGCAGCCACCTTGGGGCAGGCAAGGTCTATGGCTACACCTTC; CDR3aa: CASSHLGAGKVYGYTF
j_gene: TRBJ2-5; abundance: -; v_gene: TRBV9; d_gene: TRBD1; CDR3nt: TGTGCCAGCGGTGACAGGGCACAAGAGACCCAGTACTTC; CDR3aa: CASGDRAQETQYF
j_gene: TRBJ1-2; abundance: -; v_gene: TRBV28; d_gene: TRBD1; CDR3nt: TGTGCCAGCAGTGAGGGGGCAAACTTTGGCTACACCTTC; CDR3aa: CASSEGANFGYTF
j_gene: TRBJ2-7; abundance: -; v_gene: TRBV5-4; d_gene: -; CDR3nt: TGTGCCAGCAGCTTGGGTGGACACGGGTACGAGCAGTACTTC; CDR3aa: CASSLGGHGYEQYF
j_gene: TRBJ2-7; abundance: -; v_gene: TRBV4-1; d_gene: -; CDR3nt: TGCGCCAGCAGCCAAGATTACAGGTTTTCCTACGAGCAGTACTTC; CDR3aa: CASSQDYRFSYEQYF
j_gene: TRBJ1-5; abundance: -; v_gene: TRBV3-1/TRBV3-2; d_gene: -; CDR3nt: TGTGCCAGCAGCCCCCGCTGGGCCGCTAATAGCAATCAGCCCCAGCATTTT; CDR3aa: CASSPRWAANSNQPQHF
j_gene: TRBJ1-1; abundance: -; v_gene: TRBV6-5; d_gene: TRBD1; CDR3nt: TGTGCCAGCAGTCCTACTACTCAGGGGGACACTGAAGCTTTCTTT; CDR3aa: CASSPTTQGDTEAFF
j_gene: TRBJ1-1; abundance: -; v_gene: TRBV7-3; d_gene: -; CDR3nt: TGTGCCAGCAGACCTATCGGGGTTCACGCTGAAGCTTTCTTT; CDR3aa: CASRPIGVHAEAFF
j_gene: TRBJ1-1; abundance: few; v_gene: TRBV3-1/TRBV3-2; d_gene: TRBD1; CDR3nt: TGTGCCAGCAGCGACGGACAGGGCGGGACTGAAGCTTTCTTT; CDR3aa: CASSDGQGGTEAFF
j_gene: TRBJ2-3; abundance: -; v_gene: TRBV7-2; d_gene: TRBD2; CDR3nt: TGTGCCAGCAGCCAAGGGACTAGCGGGACCCTAAGAAGCACAGATACGCAGTATTTT; CDR3aa: CASSQGTSGTLRSTDTQYF
j_gene: TRBJ2-7; abundance: -; v_gene: TRBV18; d_gene: -; CDR3nt: TGTGCCAGCTCACCAAGGGGGAGCTCCTACGAGCAGTACTTC; CDR3aa: CASSPRGSSYEQYF
j_gene: TRBJ2-3; abundance: -; v_gene: TRBV4-1; d_gene: TRBD1; CDR3nt: TGCGCCAGCAGCCAAGGACAGGGTTACTCCACAGATACGCAGTATTTT; CDR3aa: CASSQGQGYSTDTQYF
j_gene: TRBJ2-3; abundance: -; v_gene: TRBV11-2; d_gene: TRBD1; CDR3nt: TGTGCCAGCAGACGTGCCGGGACAGCTACCACAGATACGCAGTATTTT; CDR3aa: CASRRAGTATTDTQYF
j_gene: TRBJ2-3; abundance: -; v_gene: TRBV2; d_gene: TRBD2; CDR3nt: TGTGCCAGCGGTGTTACAGATACCCGACTAGCGGGCACAGATACGCAGTATTTT; CDR3aa: CASGVTDTRLAGTDTQYF
j_gene: TRBJ2-5; abundance: -; v_gene: TRBV28; d_gene: TRBD2; CDR3nt: TGTGCCAGCAGCCGACTAGCGGGGTTACAAGAGACCCAGTACTTC; CDR3aa: CASSRLAGLQETQYF
j_gene: TRBJ2-7; abundance: -; v_gene: TRBV19; d_gene: -; CDR3nt: TGTGCCAGTAGTCACGGACTACCCCGGGACTACGAGCAGTACTTC; CDR3aa: CASSHGLPRDYEQYF
j_gene: TRBJ2-7; abundance: -; v_gene: TRBV9; d_gene: TRBD1; CDR3nt: TGTGCCAGCAGCCCGTCTAGCCCCGGGACAGGCCCATCCGAGCAGTACTTC; CDR3aa: CASSPSSPGTGPSEQYF
j_gene: TRBJ2-1; abundance: -; v_gene: TRBV5-6; d_gene: TRBD2; CDR3nt: TGTGCCAGCAGCTTGCCAGGGAGGGACTCTAAGGTCAATGAGCAGTTCTTC; CDR3aa: CASSLPGRDSKVNEQFF
j_gene: TRBJ1-1; abundance: -; v_gene: TRBV10-3; d_gene: -; CDR3nt: TGTGCCATCAGTGAGTCATTACAGGGTTTGAGGGATAACACTGAAGCTTTCTTT; CDR3aa: CAISESLQGLRDNTEAFF
j_gene: TRBJ2-1; abundance: -; v_gene: TRBV29-1; d_gene: -; CDR3nt: TGCAGCGTTGACATCTACAATGAGCAGTTCTTC; CDR3aa: CSVDIYNEQFF
j_gene: TRBJ2-5; abundance: -; v_gene: TRBV27; d_gene: -; CDR3nt: TGTGCCAGCAGTCCCTTCCCCCAAGAGACCCAGTACTTC; CDR3aa: CASSPFPQETQYF
j_gene: TRBJ1-2; abundance: once; v_gene: TRBV18; d_gene: TRBD1; CDR3nt: TGTGCCAGCTCACCGACCCCAGGGGGACAGGGGGACTATGGCTACACCTTC; CDR3aa: CASSPTPGGQGDYGYTF
j_gene: TRBJ1-2; abundance: -; v_gene: TRBV9; d_gene: -; CDR3nt: TGTGCCTCGGCAGGGGTTTTTGGTGGCTACACCTTC; CDR3aa: CASAGVFGGYTF
j_gene: TRBJ2-3; abundance: -; v_gene: TRBV19; d_gene: TRBD2; CDR3nt: TGTGCCAGTACCCCAGCTAGCGGGTACACAGATACGCAGTATTTT; CDR3aa: CASTPASGYTDTQYF
j_gene: TRBJ1-2; abundance: few; v_gene: TRBV6-1; d_gene: TRBD1; CDR3nt: TGTGCCAGCAGTGAAGCGTCAGGGGGCGAGCAAGGCTACACCTTC; CDR3aa: CASSEASGGEQGYTF
j_gene: TRBJ2-1; abundance: -; v_gene: TRBV11-2; d_gene: TRBD2; CDR3nt: TGTGCCAGCAGCTTGACTAGCGCAAGTTACAATGAGCAGTTCTTC; CDR3aa: CASSLTSASYNEQFF
j_gene: TRBJ2-7; abundance: -; v_gene: TRBV9; d_gene: -; CDR3nt: TGTGCCAGCAGCGTAAGCGCTGCGTCCGAGCAGTACTTC; CDR3aa: CASSVSAASEQYF
j_gene: TRBJ2-7; abundance: -; v_gene: TRBV7-9; d_gene: TRBD2; CDR3nt: TGTGCCAGCAGCTTGGGGGCCATAGCGGGAGCTGACGAGCAGTACTTC; CDR3aa: CASSLGAIAGADEQYF
j_gene: TRBJ1-1; abundance: -; v_gene: TRBV11-3; d_gene: TRBD1; CDR3nt: TGTGCCAGCAGCCCAGGACAGGGTGGAACTGAAGCTTTCTTT; CDR3aa: CASSPGQGGTEAFF
j_gene: TRBJ1-5; abundance: -; v_gene: TRBV20-1; d_gene: -; CDR3nt: TGCAGTGCTAGTCGGGGTAGCAATCAGCCCCAGCATTTT; CDR3aa: CSASRGSNQPQHF
j_gene: TRBJ2-7; abundance: -; v_gene: TRBV15; d_gene: -; CDR3nt: TGTGCCACCAGCGGCACGGGAGTAAGCGGGCAGTACTTC; CDR3aa: CATSGTGVSGQYF
j_gene: TRBJ1-2; abundance: -; v_gene: TRBV19; d_gene: -; CDR3nt: TGTGCCAGTAGTCCACAGGGAAACTATGGCTACACCTTC; CDR3aa: CASSPQGNYGYTF
j_gene: TRBJ1-1; abundance: -; v_gene: TRBV5-4; d_gene: -; CDR3nt: TGTGCCAGCAGCTTGGCTCGGGGGGTAAACACTGAAGCTTTCTTT; CDR3aa: CASSLARGVNTEAFF
j_gene: TRBJ2-7; abundance: -; v_gene: TRBV11-3; d_gene: -; CDR3nt: TGTGCCAGCAGCCCTAACTCTGCGGAGGACGAGCAGTACTTC; CDR3aa: CASSPNSAEDEQYF
j_gene: TRBJ2-2; abundance: -; v_gene: TRBV5-5; d_gene: TRBD1; CDR3nt: TGTGCCAGCAGCTTAAGTTACAGGGGCGACGCGAACACCGGGGAGCTGTTTTTT; CDR3aa: CASSLSYRGDANTGELFF
j_gene: TRBJ2-1; abundance: -; v_gene: TRBV5-1; d_gene: -; CDR3nt: TGCGCCAGCAGCTTCGGTTCCTACAATGAGCAGTTCTTC; CDR3aa: CASSFGSYNEQFF
j_gene: TRBJ1-2; abundance: few; v_gene: TRBV18; d_gene: TRBD1; CDR3nt: TGTGCCAGCTCACCGGGACAGCGTAGGGGCTACACCTTC; CDR3aa: CASSPGQRRGYTF
j_gene: TRBJ2-7; abundance: -; v_gene: TRBV10-3; d_gene: -; CDR3nt: TGTGCCATCAGTGAGGGTCGTTGGGAAGCGGCCTACGAGCAGTACTTC; CDR3aa: CAISEGRWEAAYEQYF
j_gene: TRBJ2-7; abundance: -; v_gene: TRBV5-1; d_gene: TRBD1; CDR3nt: TGCGCCAGCAGCCCCGATGGGACAGCCTACGAGCAGTACTTC; CDR3aa: CASSPDGTAYEQYF
j_gene: TRBJ2-3; abundance: -; v_gene: TRBV15; d_gene: -; CDR3nt: TGTGCCACCAGCAGAGATGTAGGGGACACAGATACGCAGTATTTT; CDR3aa: CATSRDVGDTDTQYF
j_gene: TRBJ1-5; abundance: -; v_gene: TRBV6-5; d_gene: -; CDR3nt: TGTGCCAGCAGTCCGGGAGGCTGGAATCAGCCCCAGCATTTT; CDR3aa: CASSPGGWNQPQHF
j_gene: TRBJ2-1; abundance: -; v_gene: TRBV29-1; d_gene: TRBD1; CDR3nt: TGCAGCGTCGACCAAATGGGGACAGGGATCGTCAATGAGCAGTTCTTC; CDR3aa: CSVDQMGTGIVNEQFF
j_gene: TRBJ2-7; abundance: -; v_gene: TRBV30; d_gene: -; CDR3nt: TGTGCCTGGAGTGTACGGGGTGGGTCCTACGAGCAGTACTTC; CDR3aa: CAWSVRGGSYEQYF
j_gene: TRBJ2-1; abundance: -; v_gene: TRBV5-1; d_gene: TRBD2; CDR3nt: TGCGCCAGCAGCTTGGTGAGTAGCGGGGACTACAATGAGCAGTTCTTC; CDR3aa: CASSLVSSGDYNEQFF
j_gene: TRBJ1-1; abundance: -; v_gene: TRBV14; d_gene: TRBD1; CDR3nt: TGTGCCAGCAGCTCCGCAGGGGGGACTGAAGCTTTCTTT; CDR3aa: CASSSAGGTEAFF
j_gene: TRBJ1-5; abundance: -; v_gene: TRBV7-9; d_gene: -; CDR3nt: TGTGCCAGCACCGAAGGGGCCAATCAGCCCCAGCATTTT; CDR3aa: CASTEGANQPQHF